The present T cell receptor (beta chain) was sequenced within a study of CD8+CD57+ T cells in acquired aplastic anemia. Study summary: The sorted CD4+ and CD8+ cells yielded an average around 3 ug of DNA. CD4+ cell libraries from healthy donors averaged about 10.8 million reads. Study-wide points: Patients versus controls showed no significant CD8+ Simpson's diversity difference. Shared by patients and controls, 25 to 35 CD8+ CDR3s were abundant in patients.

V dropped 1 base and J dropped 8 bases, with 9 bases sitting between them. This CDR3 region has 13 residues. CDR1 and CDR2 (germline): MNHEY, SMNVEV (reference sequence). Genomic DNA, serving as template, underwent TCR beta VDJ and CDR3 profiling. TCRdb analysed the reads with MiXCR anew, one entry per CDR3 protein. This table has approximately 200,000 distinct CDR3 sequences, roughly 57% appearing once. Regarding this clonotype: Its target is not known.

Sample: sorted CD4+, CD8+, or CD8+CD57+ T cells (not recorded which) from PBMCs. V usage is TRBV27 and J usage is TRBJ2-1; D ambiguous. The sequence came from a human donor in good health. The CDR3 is CASSLLGLDEQFF. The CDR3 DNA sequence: TGTGCCAGCAGTTTATTGGGCCTGGATGAGCAGTTCTTC.